This entry lists 30 T cell receptor beta chains sequenced from one sample in a study of blood T cells in healthy people across ages. Then a second PCR, running about 7 to 11 cycles, was carried out with a sample-barcoded 5' primer and a J-beta primer mix. TCRdb passed the 5' RACE reads through MiXCR, listing each CDR3 protein once. The sample yields fewer than 600,000 distinct CDR3 sequences, 27% seen once. The data also belong to a second study, concerning T cells of mothers and their children.

The sample comprised blood. All receptors derive from a boy between 2 and 10 years old in good health.

The chain employs TRBV20-1 and TRBJ2-3; 7 nucleotides line up with TRBD2. V lost 0 bases and J lost 2; bases outside the gene matches: 8. Germline V lookup: CDR1 DFQATT, CDR2 SNEGSKA (reference sequence). The CDR3 has 16 residues. The CDR3: CSARDLPGGLTDTQYF. In nucleotides, the CDR3 is TGCAGTGCTAGAGATCTCCCGGGGGGTCTCACAGATACGCAGTATTTT.

This chain uses TRBV7-9 with TRBJ1-4; D not certain. There are 11 residues in the CDR3. Germline V gene sequence: CDR1 SEHNR, CDR2 FQNEAQ (reference sequence). Trimming removed 1 base at V and 11 bases at J, with 5 bases between. CDR3 nucleotide sequence: TGTGCCAGCAGCTTAGGTGCGAAACTGTTTTTT. This encodes CASSLGAKLFF.

V and J are TRBV7-9 and TRBJ1-3; D may be TRBD1 (5 bases). Germline CDR1 reads SEHNR; CDR2 reads FQNEAQ (reference sequence). CDR3 length: 16 residues. V dropped 5 bases and J dropped 0 bases, with 14 bases sitting between them. As DNA, the CDR3 is TGTGCCAGCAGCCCGGGACCGCTAAACTCTGGAAACACCATATATTTT. This sequence encodes CASSPGPLNSGNTIYF.

This clonotype was seen more than once but under ten times. V and J are TRBV12-3 or TRBV12-4 and TRBJ2-7; TRBD1 agrees at 7 bases. The CDR3 runs to 13 residues. V dropped 5 bases and J dropped 7; count of bases not matched to a gene: 8. CDR3 loop: CASSPNPTGEQYF. The DNA for the CDR3 is TGTGCCAGCAGTCCAAATCCGACAGGGGAGCAGTACTTC.

This clonotype has a handful of counts. The CDR3 coding sequence is TGTGCCAGCATGGGGGCGTCGGAGACCCAGTACTTC. Residues: CASMGASETQYF. The V gene is TRBV6-6, the J gene TRBJ2-5, with D possibly being TRBD1 (6 bases). Per germline, CDR1 MNHNY and CDR2 SVGAGI (reference sequence). V dropped 7 bases and J dropped 5 bases, with 11 bases sitting between them. The CDR3 is 12 residues long.

This clonotype was picked up a small number of times. The chain employs TRBV3-1 and TRBJ1-6; a weak D match, TRBD1 (5 bases). Between the trimmed V and J ends, which lost 5 bases and 8 bases, there was a span of 13 bases. The CDR3 loop spans 14 amino acids. Germline V gene lookup returns CDR1 LGHDT and CDR2 YNNKEL (reference sequence). CDR3 in amino acids: CASSSAREDSPLHF. CDR3 DNA sequence: TGTGCCAGCAGCTCCGCCAGGGAAGATTCACCCCTCCACTTT.

This clonotype showed up just once. The chain joins TRBV6-5 to TRBJ2-2; D gene ambiguous. CDR1 MNHEY and CDR2 SVGAGI come from the germline V gene. There are 14 residues in the CDR3. V dropped 7 bases and J dropped 3 bases, with 12 bases sitting between them. In nucleotides, the CDR3 is TGTGCCAGCAATCCGAGGCTCCACACCGGGGAGCTGTTTTTT. Protein: CASNPRLHTGELFF.

J is TRBJ1-2 and V is TRBV10-3; D ambiguous. The CDR3 is made up of 15 amino acids. The germline gives CDR1 ENHRY, CDR2 SYGVKD. V lost 6 bases and J lost 4, with 18 bases in between. DNA of the CDR3: TGTGCCATCAGGGTTTCCCCCGGGAGTTTCTATGGCTACACCTTC. This gives the protein CAIRVSPGSFYGYTF.

V gene TRBV10-3 combines with J gene TRBJ2-5; D uncertain. TRBJ2-1 matches the DNA end more closely, so the J call is doubtful. The CDR3 has 11 residues. In germline, CDR1 is ENHRY, CDR2 SYGVKD. CDR3 nucleotide sequence: TGTGCCATCAGTGATGGTGATGAGCAGTTCTTC. Amino acid sequence: CAISDGDEQFF.

The chain recombines TRBV12-3 or TRBV12-4 with TRBJ2-5; D assignment may be TRBD1 or TRBD2 (6 bases each). V was trimmed by 2 bases and J by 3 bases, leaving 16 bases between them. The CDR3 sequence is 16 residues long. The CDR3 DNA reads TGTGCCAGCAGTTTATGGGTAGGGGGACTGGAAGAGACCCAGTACTTC. This codes for CASSLWVGGLEETQYF.

The rearrangement links TRBV7-9 to TRBJ2-3, with TRBD1 matching 7 bases. Trimming removed 3 bases from V and 5 bases from J; junction bases left unmatched: 8. Germline loops: CDR1 SEHNR, CDR2 FQNEAQ (reference sequence). This CDR3 spans 15 amino acids. The CDR3 protein is CASSFTGDVGDTQYF. DNA for the CDR3: TGTGCCAGCAGCTTCACAGGGGACGTGGGAGATACGCAGTATTTT. The variable domain in full, with the rest retrieved from reference TRBV7-9 and TRBJ2-3, is DTGVSQNPRHKITKRGQNVTFRCDPISEHNRLYWYRQTLGQGPEFLTYFQNEAQLEKSRLLSDRFSAERPKGSFSTLEIQRTEQGDSAMYLCASSFTGDVGDTQYFGPGTRLTVL.

The CDR3 DNA follows: TGCAGCGTTGCCCCCGGGACAGGGCGCCAAGAGACCCAGTACTTC. This translates into CSVAPGTGRQETQYF. The rearrangement joins TRBV29-1 to TRBJ2-5; 9 bases align to TRBD1. CDR1 and CDR2 (germline): SQVTM, ANQGSEA. J gave up 1 base and V 4 bases, and 7 bases lay outside the gene matches. The CDR3 has 15 residues.

The genes are TRBV29-1 and TRBJ1-4; D is perhaps TRBD1 (5 bases). V was cut by 6 bases and J by 8 bases, with 10 bases left in between. Germline loops: CDR1 SQVTM, CDR2 ANQGSEA. This CDR3 region has 11 residues. Written as DNA, the CDR3 is TGCAGCGTCGGTGGGGCCGAAAAACTGTTTTTT. Translating it yields CSVGGAEKLFF.

This clonotype was seen a few times. V is TRBV10-3 and J is TRBJ2-3; no clear D gene. Per the germline V gene, CDR1 is ENHRY and CDR2 is SYGVKD. The CDR3 is made up of 14 amino acids. Trimming took 3 bases from V and 4 from J, leaving 11 bases between them. CDR3 loop: CAISDGDSPDTQYF. CDR3 in DNA: TGTGCCATCAGTGATGGGGATAGTCCAGATACGCAGTATTTT.

This clonotype was counted a single time. CDR3 nucleotide sequence: TGCGCCAGCGCCGCAGGGGGCTTTCCTGAAGCTTTCTTT. It codes for CASAAGGFPEAFF. The chain carries TRBV5-1 and TRBJ1-1; 8 nucleotides line up with TRBD1. Germline CDR1 SGHRS, CDR2 YFSETQ. Unmatched junction bases numbered 8, after V lost 7 bases and J lost 6 bases. This CDR3 has 13 residues.

This chain uses TRBV5-5 with TRBJ2-7; no reliable D call. This CDR3 spans 14 amino acids. From germline, CDR1 is SGHKS and CDR2 YYEKEE (reference sequence). The V end was cut by 1 base, the J end by 6 bases, with 14 bases between. The CDR3 is CASSLRRSEGEQYF. The CDR3, as DNA: TGTGCCAGCAGCTTGCGCAGGTCCGAAGGCGAGCAGTACTTC. The variable domain in full, completed from reference TRBV5-5 and TRBJ2-7, reads DAGVTQSPTHLIKTRGQQVTLRCSPISGHKSVSWYQQVLGQGPQFIFQYYEKEERGRGNFPDRFSARQFPNYSSELNVNALLLGDSALYLCASSLRRSEGEQYFGPGTRLTVT.

The rearrangement uses TRBV20-1 and TRBJ2-1, with TRBD2 as a possible D gene (7 bases). CDR1 and CDR2 from the germline V gene are DFQATT and SNEGSKA (reference sequence). Trimming stripped 6 bases from V and 12 bases from J, with 24 bases between. The CDR3 length is 14 residues. CDR3 region: CSAPRGGPAPMQFF. CDR3 DNA sequence: TGCAGTGCCCCGAGGGGGGGGCCGGCCCCGATGCAGTTCTTC.

This clonotype was observed a few times. The genes are TRBV7-2 and TRBJ1-4; 9 nucleotides agree with TRBD1. Trimming removed 4 bases from V and 4 bases from J; junction bases left unmatched: 4. Germline V gene lookup returns CDR1 SGHTA and CDR2 FQGNSA. The CDR3 spans 15 residues. CDR3 sequence: CASSSGTGHNEKLFF. CDR3 sequence (DNA): TGTGCCAGCAGCTCCGGGACAGGGCATAATGAAAAACTGTTTTTT.

The chain joins TRBV30 to TRBJ2-3; TRBD1 might be the D (8 bases). The germline CDR1 and CDR2 sequences are GTSNPN and SVGIG (reference sequence). Between the trimmed V and J ends, which lost 8 bases and 10 bases, there was a span of 16 bases. The CDR3 is 11 amino acids. CDR3 in amino acids: CAQITGGAQYF. CDR3 DNA sequence: TGTGCCCAGATCACAGGGGGGGCGCAGTATTTT.

CDR3 in amino acids: CASSQRDPRDLANSYNEQFF. The CDR3 DNA is TGTGCCAGCAGCCAAAGAGATCCACGGGACTTAGCGAACTCCTACAATGAGCAGTTCTTC. The chain has TRBV11-1 and TRBJ2-1; D possibly corresponds to TRBD2 (6 bases). V gave up 5 bases and J gave up 0 bases, with 26 bases separating them. The germline V gene has CDR1 SGHAT and CDR2 FQDESV (reference sequence). The CDR3 loop spans 20 amino acids.

The J gene is TRBJ2-7, the V gene TRBV3-1, with 8 bases identical to TRBD1. Trimming took 4 bases from V and 3 from J; bases not matched to a gene: 8. CDR1 is LGHDT, CDR2 YNNKEL, per germline (reference sequence). CDR3 length: 15 amino acids. CDR3 sequence: CASSRGQGRGYEQYF. DNA for the CDR3: TGTGCCAGCAGCCGAGGACAGGGCAGGGGCTACGAGCAGTACTTC.

This clonotype was seen more than once but under ten times. The chain carries TRBV7-9 and TRBJ2-2, with D hard to call. The germline CDR1 and CDR2 sequences are SEHNR and FQNEAQ (reference sequence). The CDR3 extends over 13 amino acids. V was trimmed by 4 bases and J by 7 bases, leaving 10 bases between them. The CDR3, as DNA: TGTGCCAGCAGCTCAATAAATAACGGGGAGCTGTTTTTT. Residues: CASSSINNGELFF.

This clonotype has just a few counts. The genes are TRBV29-1 and TRBJ2-7, with 7 bases aligning to TRBD1. CDR3 length: 11 amino acids. Germline V gene lookup returns CDR1 SQVTM and CDR2 ANQGSEA. With 6 bases clipped from V and 4 bases from J, the junction kept 3 bases outside the gene matches. The CDR3, as DNA: TGCAGCGTGGAACAGGGGTACGAGCAGTACTTC. This translates into CSVEQGYEQYF.

The rearrangement uses TRBV27 and TRBJ2-2; D not certain. The CDR3 covers 14 residues. The germline CDR1 and CDR2 sequences are MNHEY and SMNVEV (reference sequence). Trimming took off 3 bases at V and 3 bases at J, with 8 bases between the two ends. The CDR3 region has the DNA TGTGCCAGCAGTTTTAGGGAACACACCGGGGAGCTGTTTTTT. Its protein product is CASSFREHTGELFF.

This clonotype has only a few counts. The V call is TRBV20-1, the J call TRBJ2-5; a weak D match, TRBD1 (6 bases). CDR1 is DFQATT and CDR2 is SNEGSKA in the germline V gene (reference sequence). Trimming removed 5 bases from V and 3 bases from J, with 7 bases in between. This CDR3 comprises 11 residues. The CDR3 protein is CSAYREETQYF. DNA for the CDR3: TGCAGTGCTTACAGGGAAGAGACCCAGTACTTC.

The chain combines TRBV20-1 with TRBJ2-3; possible D gene TRBD2, 5 bases. From germline, CDR1 is DFQATT and CDR2 SNEGSKA (reference sequence). V was trimmed by 3 bases and J by 4 bases, leaving 11 bases between them. This CDR3 spans 13 amino acids. Here the CDR3 reads CSASYVEADTQYF. DNA for the CDR3: TGCAGTGCTAGTTACGTGGAGGCAGATACGCAGTATTTT.

This clonotype has a handful of counts. This rearrangement joins TRBV12-5 to TRBJ1-6; 9 nucleotides match TRBD1. CDR1 LGHNT and CDR2 FRNRAP come from the germline V gene. V was pared by 2 bases and J by 8 bases, with 4 bases of the junction left unmatched. The CDR3 sequence is 15 residues long. The CDR3 is CASGLIRTGDSPLHF. CDR3 DNA: TGTGCTAGTGGTTTGATTAGGACAGGGGATTCACCCCTCCACTTT.

The chain has TRBV11-1 and TRBJ2-1; 15 positions agree with TRBD2. Losses at the gene ends were 5 bases for V and 1 base for J; bases not matched to a gene: 12. This CDR3 contains 20 residues. The germline V gene has CDR1 SGHAT and CDR2 FQDESV (reference sequence). CDR3 sequence (DNA): TGTGCCAGCAGCACTTCCCCGGGACTAGCGGGGGGCATATCCTACAATGAGCAGTTCTTC. This translates into CASSTSPGLAGGISYNEQFF.

This clonotype has just a few counts. The rearrangement joins TRBV7-8 to TRBJ1-1; D not certain. The CDR3 is 13 residues long. Trimming left V 5 bases short and J 3 bases short, with 10 bases between. Germline assignment: CDR1 SGHVS and CDR2 FQNEAQ. For the CDR3, the DNA is TGTGCCAGCAGCCTCCCCGGGGACACTGAAGCTTTCTTT. Translating it yields CASSLPGDTEAFF.

The V and J genes are TRBV3-1 and TRBJ2-7; perhaps TRBD2 as D (6 bases). The CDR3 has 18 amino acids. Germline assignment: CDR1 LGHDT and CDR2 YNNKEL (reference sequence). The germline V and J ends were trimmed by 1 base and 6 bases, with 25 bases remaining between them. The CDR3 protein is CASSQGPSGTPHGREQYF. CDR3 in DNA: TGTGCCAGCAGCCAAGGGCCTTCGGGGACTCCTCATGGGCGCGAGCAGTACTTC.